This TCR beta chain was recovered during a study of identical twins (dated by TCRdb to about 2016). General notes on the study: To test whether fetal clonotypes persist, the study used deep sequencing on TCR alpha and beta repertoires from monozygotic twins, unrelated adults of various ages, and cord blood. To rule out contamination, replicate twin experiments were performed at different times with different library preparation protocols.

All donors were healthy Caucasians. The researchers also sequenced three unrelated adults who were not twins: a male aged 18 to 30, a male aged 50 to 59, and a female aged 50 to 59. Miltenyi CD45RO+ enrichment and human naive T-cell isolation kits were used to isolate memory (CD45RO+) and naive T cells from PBMC. Library creation used 5' RACE. This sample was sequenced with an Illumina HiSeq 2000. A universal primer binding site was added through template switching, and the final cDNA carried a unique molecular identifier so that TCR cDNA molecules could be counted accurately. First-strand cDNA for TCR alpha and beta chains was synthesized from specific primers in the conserved constant-segment region. To control for contamination, every cDNA library was double barcoded, receiving both a SMART-Mk sample barcode and Illumina barcodes. Two successive PCR steps introduced TruSeq adapter sequences along with Illumina sample barcodes. The TCR alpha and beta cDNA libraries were sequenced on the Illumina HiSeq platform using custom primers. The study's own analysis went as follows. Unique molecular identifiers were extracted from raw reads with MiGEC, and CDR3 positions were determined with MiXCR. For each individual, recombination models were inferred using an EM algorithm with the repgenHMM and IGoR tools. Shared clonotype analysis was performed with the tcR package in R, normalizing sharing by the product of cloneset sizes. To study raw recombination free of thymic and clonal selection effects, out-of-frame nonproductive sequences were analyzed. The public reads were reanalyzed by TCRdb: fastp trimming at Q25, MiXCR alignment, in-frame beta chains only. Under each unique CDR3 protein, matching rows form one entry showing the most common genes and DNA. Here the V and J calls rest on TCRdb's processing, not on the authors' analysis. Within this sample are 420,000 or so distinct CDR3 sequences, with around 20% of them counted one time only. Together, the top ten hold more than 10% of the sample.

Study-level results and caveats: Because the same donors could not be followed over many years, the conclusions relied on cross-sectional statistical analysis. Abundant cord blood beta clonotypes carried fewer insertions; young adult naive repertoires showed a weaker similar trend, while memory repertoires showed none. Out-of-frame TCR alpha sequences shared between twins showed an excess of low generation-probability sequences compared with coincidental sharing between unrelated individuals. In monozygotic twins, recombination models systematically underestimated out-of-frame TCR alpha sharing, but the models matched the sharing seen between unrelated individuals. Invariant T cells such as MAIT and iNKT could partly confound zero-insertion analyses, although diverse VJ usage argued against such confounding for most clonotypes. The excess sharing between twins in beta out-of-frame sequences was weaker because fewer shared sequences reduced the signal-to-noise ratio.

In the case of this clonotype: It has no known antigen specificity. No base qualities exist here, and no much larger clone lies one base off it.

Deletion took 6 bases off V and 0 bases off J, with a span of 12 bases between the germline ends. Taken from the germline V gene (reference sequence), the CDR1 and CDR2 loops are DFQATT and SNEGSKA. Measured from the cysteine to the phenylalanine, the CDR3 is 13 residues long. Only the CDR3 part of the read is kept: 39 bases, read in frame from the first base. This sequence originates from a man between 45 and 60 years old in good health. The sequence is built from TRBV20-1 and TRBJ2-7; the D gene is perhaps TRBD2, from 6 matching bases. Material: naive T cells sorted from blood. Taken with the paper, the label for cell subset or site translates to: cells isolated with a human naive T-cell isolation kit. The DNA is as follows: TGCAGTGCGGGGGGACCTAACTCCTACGAGCAGTACTTC. Translation gives CSAGGPNSYEQYF.